One and the same sample provided the 27 T cell receptor beta chains below, sequenced in a study of cytomegalovirus exposure and HLA in healthy donors. The study ran its PCR with 60 Vbeta and 13 Jbeta primers. The protocol was immunoSEQ multiplex PCR, while the TCRdb copy is restricted to in-frame clones and leaves out a portion. The sample consists of some 150,000 clones, 80% to 90% of them appearing once. The specimen was PBMCs. These receptor sequences come from a man in his forties or fifties in good health and CMV-seropositive.

The sample holds a few counts of this clone. The chain uses TRBV7-8 and TRBJ2-3; D is unresolved. Germline CDR1 and CDR2: SGHVS and FQNEAQ. The CDR3 is 11 residues long. V was cut by 5 bases and J by 3 bases, with 3 bases left in between. For the CDR3, the DNA is TGTGCCAGCAGCACAACAGATACGCAGTATTTT. This encodes CASSTTDTQYF. Together with reference TRBV7-8 and TRBJ2-3, the CDR3 gives the full variable domain: GAGVSQSPRYKVAKRGQDVALRCDPISGHVSLFWYQQALGQGPEFLTYFQNEAQLDKSGLPSDRFFAERPEGSVSTLKIQRTQQEDSAVYLCASSTTDTQYFGPGTRLTVL.

The V gene is TRBV18, the J gene TRBJ1-6; perhaps TRBD1 as D (6 bases). The CDR3 covers 15 residues. Germline V gives CDR1 KGHSH, CDR2 LQKENI. Trimming removed 6 bases from V and 7 bases from J, with 16 bases in between. CDR3 coding DNA: TGTGCCAGCTCTTACAAGGACAGCCCAAATTCACCCCTCCACTTT. Translation: CASSYKDSPNSPLHF.

V gene TRBV5-4 combines with J gene TRBJ2-1; a possible D gene is TRBD1 (8 bases). Germline CDR1 and CDR2: SGHNT and YYREEE (reference sequence). The CDR3 has 15 residues. The V end was cut by 4 bases, the J end by 1 base, with 12 bases between. The CDR3, as DNA: TGTGCCAGCAGCCTACAGGGGGGGTCCTACAATGAGCAGTTCTTC. This gives the protein CASSLQGGSYNEQFF.

This clone came up a few times. The chain is built from TRBV27 and TRBJ1-2; tentative D call: TRBD1 (5 bases). Trimming took off 11 bases at V and 6 bases at J, with 13 bases between the two ends. The germline V gene encodes CDR1 MNHEY and CDR2 SMNVEV (reference sequence). The CDR3 spans 11 residues. The CDR3 sequence: CASTKGNGYTF. CDR3 in DNA: TGTGCCTCCACAAAGGGGAATGGCTACACCTTC.

The genes are TRBV9 and TRBJ1-4; D possibly corresponds to TRBD1 (5 bases). The CDR3 is 14 residues long. Trimming shortened V by 3 bases and J by 2 bases, and 8 bases separated the two germline ends. The germline V gene has CDR1 SGDLS and CDR2 YYNGEE. The CDR3, as DNA: TGTGCCAGCAGCGGGGGGGGGACTAATGAAAAACTGTTTTTT. Its protein is CASSGGGTNEKLFF.

This chain connects TRBV7-2 to TRBJ1-2; 10 bases fit TRBD1. V gave up 5 bases and J gave up 0 bases; unmatched junction bases: 3. The CDR3 extends over 15 amino acids. Germline V gene data show CDR1 as SGHTA and CDR2 as FQGNSA. CDR3 sequence reads: CASSVDRGPNYGYTF. CDR3 coding DNA: TGTGCCAGCAGCGTCGACAGGGGGCCTAACTATGGCTACACCTTC.

The V and J genes are TRBV28 and TRBJ1-3, with TRBD1 matching over 8 bases. The CDR3 sequence is 16 residues long. Trimming took 2 bases from V and 4 from J; bases not matched to a gene: 7. Germline CDR1 and CDR2: MDHEN and SYDVKM. CDR3 amino acids: CASSLNQGAQGNTIYF. Written as DNA, the CDR3 is TGTGCCAGCAGTTTAAATCAGGGGGCGCAGGGAAACACCATATATTTT. The full variable domain, with the rest looked up from reference TRBV28 and TRBJ1-3, is DVKVTQSSRYLVKRTGEKVFLECVQDMDHENMFWYRQDPGLGLRLIYFSYDVKMKEKGDIPEGYSVSREKKERFSLILESASTNQTSMYLCASSLNQGAQGNTIYFGEGSWLTVV.

The chain couples TRBV15 to TRBJ2-7; tentatively, D is TRBD1 (6 bases). Trimming removed 1 base at V and 6 bases at J, with 13 bases between. CDR3 length: 14 amino acids. Per germline, CDR1 LNHNV and CDR2 YYDKDF (reference sequence). CDR3 nucleotides: TGTGCCACCAGCAGAGGTCTACAGGGAAGCGAGCAGTACTTC. Encoded protein: CATSRGLQGSEQYF.

This chain joins TRBV14 and TRBJ1-2, with 9 bases fitting TRBD1. Looked up from germline, CDR1 is SGHDN and CDR2 is FVKESK. There are 18 residues in the CDR3. Unmatched junction bases numbered 8, after V lost 0 bases and J lost 0 bases. The CDR3 nucleotides read TGTGCCAGCAGCCAAGATTGGACAGGGGTATCTCCTAACTATGGCTACACCTTC. Translating it yields CASSQDWTGVSPNYGYTF.

The chain carries TRBV7-2 and TRBJ2-7; a weak D match, TRBD2 (5 bases). Trimming cost V 5 bases and J 3 bases, with 14 bases left between them. Germline CDR1 SGHTA, CDR2 FQGNSA. The CDR3 has 14 residues. CDR3 DNA sequence: TGTGCCAGCAGCAGACCCGAGGACTTCTACGAGCAGTACTTC. Translated, it gives CASSRPEDFYEQYF.

This chain uses TRBV5-4 with TRBJ1-6; possible D gene TRBD1, 6 bases. Germline-derived CDR1 and CDR2 are SGHNT and YYREEE (reference sequence). The V gene lost 0 bases and the J gene lost 6 bases, with 10 bases spanning the gap. This CDR3 is 15 amino acids long. The CDR3 reads CASSLGTAPNSPLHF. The CDR3 coding sequence is TGTGCCAGCAGCTTGGGGACAGCGCCTAATTCACCCCTCCACTTT.

This chain connects TRBV29-1 to TRBJ2-1, with 10 bases fitting TRBD2. V was pared by 7 bases and J by 0 bases, with 6 bases of the junction left unmatched. This CDR3 spans 15 amino acids. Germline V gene data show CDR1 as SQVTM and CDR2 as ANQGSEA. CDR3 residues: CSESSGGNSYNEQFF. DNA for the CDR3: TGCAGCGAATCTAGCGGGGGAAACTCCTACAATGAGCAGTTCTTC.

V gene TRBV28 combines with J gene TRBJ2-7; D gene ambiguous. CDR3 size: 12 residues. V was clipped by 6 bases and J by 4 bases, with 10 bases between them. The germline gives CDR1 MDHEN, CDR2 SYDVKM. The CDR3 nucleotides read TGTGCCAGCAGCCCGATGCGGTACGAGCAGTACTTC. The encoded protein is CASSPMRYEQYF.

This chain uses TRBV19 with TRBJ2-7, with D hard to call. The CDR3 is 13 amino acids. V was shortened by 0 bases and J by 2 bases, with 5 bases between the two germline ends. Germline CDR1 LNHDA, CDR2 SQIVND (reference sequence). The CDR3 DNA is TGTGCCAGTAGTATAGATCTACCCTACGAGCAGTACTTC. It translates to CASSIDLPYEQYF.

The table lists this clone with a count of one. The V gene is TRBV5-8, the J gene TRBJ2-5; D is perhaps TRBD1 (5 bases). The V and J ends lost 6 bases and 5 bases respectively, with 14 bases between them. This CDR3 contains 13 residues. Germline V gene lookup returns CDR1 SGHTS and CDR2 YDEGEE. The CDR3 region has the DNA TGTGCCAGCACCCCCAGGGTCGGGGAGACCCAGTACTTC. Translated, it gives CASTPRVGETQYF.

V gene TRBV4-3 combines with J gene TRBJ2-7; weak D call: TRBD1 (5 bases). V was cut by 0 bases and J by 13 bases, with 19 bases left in between. Germline loops: CDR1 LGHNA, CDR2 YSLEER. CDR3 length: 14 amino acids. CDR3 protein: CASSQDSSTAGQYF. The CDR3 coding sequence is TGCGCCAGCAGCCAAGATAGTAGTACCGCAGGACAATACTTC.

This clone was seen once. This chain links TRBV6-5 with TRBJ1-6; 8 bases agree with TRBD1. Germline V gives CDR1 MNHEY, CDR2 SVGAGI. The CDR3 runs to 14 residues. V lost 5 bases and J lost 6; bases outside the gene matches: 3. The DNA of the CDR3 is TGTGCCAGCAGTGGACAGGGAATTAATTCACCCCTCCACTTT. Translating it yields CASSGQGINSPLHF.

The chain links TRBV2 to TRBJ2-5; 7 bases are shared with TRBD1. The J segment lost 2 bases and the V segment lost 11 bases, leaving 5 bases of the junction unmatched. This CDR3 has 12 amino acids. Germline V gene sequence: CDR1 SNHLY, CDR2 FYNNEI. The CDR3 sequence: CAGTAMQETQYF. The CDR3 DNA reads TGTGCCGGGACAGCCATGCAAGAGACCCAGTACTTC.

This chain connects TRBV7-3 to TRBJ2-2; D ambiguous. In germline, CDR1 is SGHTA, CDR2 FQGTGA. The CDR3 loop spans 14 amino acids. Trimming left V 5 bases short and J 1 base short, with 8 bases between. Here the CDR3 reads CASSPNWNTGELFF. DNA of the CDR3: TGTGCCAGCAGCCCAAATTGGAACACCGGGGAGCTGTTTTTT.

The chain joins TRBV6-5 to TRBJ1-4; D possibly corresponds to TRBD1 (5 bases). The CDR3 has 13 amino acids. Germline assignment: CDR1 MNHEY and CDR2 SVGAGI. V lost 0 bases to trimming and J lost 12 bases, with 11 bases between them. The CDR3 bases are TGTGCCAGCAGTTACTCTAACGGCAGGGAACTGTTTTTT. Translation: CASSYSNGRELFF.

The chain carries TRBV7-3 and TRBJ1-1; D gene uncertain. Trimming removed 1 base at V and 5 bases at J, with 8 bases between. This CDR3 spans 13 amino acids. CDR1 and CDR2 (germline): SGHTA, FQGTGA. The CDR3 spells CASSLMRETEAFF. The CDR3, as DNA: TGTGCCAGCAGCTTAATGCGGGAAACTGAAGCTTTCTTT.

The chain has TRBV6-1 and TRBJ2-2, with D perhaps TRBD1 (6 bases). Per germline, CDR1 MNHNS and CDR2 SASEGT. V shed 3 bases and J shed 5 bases, with 13 bases lying between them. The CDR3 is 15 residues long. CDR3 sequence reads: CASSEQDSLTGELFF. Here the CDR3 DNA reads TGTGCCAGCAGTGAGCAGGACAGCTTAACCGGGGAGCTGTTTTTT.

In this sample, this clone turned up a few times. CDR3 sequence (DNA): TGTGCCAGCTCACCCCAACGCGGGAGAAGCACAGATACGCAGTATTTT. Its translation is CASSPQRGRSTDTQYF. The J gene is TRBJ2-3, the V gene TRBV18; TRBD2 aligns across 7 bases. This CDR3 is 16 amino acids long. Germline CDR1 reads KGHSH; CDR2 reads LQKENI. V was pared by 3 bases and J by 0 bases, with 6 bases of the junction left unmatched.

The rearrangement links TRBV4-3 to TRBJ1-2; 10 bases are shared with TRBD1. The CDR3 runs to 16 residues. V trimming: 0 bases; J trimming: 8 bases; junction bases outside the gene matches: 9. Germline lookup yields CDR1 LGHNA and CDR2 YSLEER. The CDR3 DNA sequence: TGCGCCAGCAGCCAAGATTATGGGGGACAGGGGAACGGCTACACCTTC. This translates into CASSQDYGGQGNGYTF.

The chain recombines TRBV4-1 with TRBJ1-6; the match to TRBD1 covers 11 bases. The V gene's germline CDR1 is MGHRA and CDR2 YSYEKL. V dropped 0 bases and J dropped 15; count of bases not matched to a gene: 7. This CDR3 is built from 15 residues. CDR3 protein: CASSQDSGTGGDLHF. The CDR3 nucleotides read TGCGCCAGCAGCCAAGATTCCGGGACAGGGGGAGACCTCCACTTT.

The chain couples TRBV28 to TRBJ2-7, with D possibly matching TRBD2 (5 bases). Looked up from germline, CDR1 is MDHEN and CDR2 is SYDVKM. The CDR3 has 11 residues. V was clipped by 8 bases and J by 9 bases, with 14 bases between them. The CDR3 DNA reads TGTGCCAGCCGCCCGGGGTCGCGGCAGTACTTC. Translation gives CASRPGSRQYF.

The chain has TRBV6-1 and TRBJ1-4, with D maybe TRBD1 (5 bases). Germline V lookup: CDR1 MNHNS, CDR2 SASEGT. With 7 bases removed from V and 8 bases from J, the gap between germline ends came to 17 bases. There are 14 residues in the CDR3. CDR3 protein: CASNLDYSGEKLFF. CDR3 bases: TGTGCCAGCAACCTGGACTACTCAGGGGAAAAACTGTTTTTT.